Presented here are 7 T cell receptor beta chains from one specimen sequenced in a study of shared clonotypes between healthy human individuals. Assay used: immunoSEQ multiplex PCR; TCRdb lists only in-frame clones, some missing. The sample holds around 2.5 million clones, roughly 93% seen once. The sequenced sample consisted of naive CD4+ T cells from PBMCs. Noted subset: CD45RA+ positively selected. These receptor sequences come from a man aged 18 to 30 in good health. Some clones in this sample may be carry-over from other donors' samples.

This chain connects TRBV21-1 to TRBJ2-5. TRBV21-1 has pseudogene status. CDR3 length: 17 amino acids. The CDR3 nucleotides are TGTGCCAGCAGCAAAGTAGCGCCACGGGGGCTTCAAGAGACCCAGTACTTC. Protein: CASSKVAPRGLQETQYF.

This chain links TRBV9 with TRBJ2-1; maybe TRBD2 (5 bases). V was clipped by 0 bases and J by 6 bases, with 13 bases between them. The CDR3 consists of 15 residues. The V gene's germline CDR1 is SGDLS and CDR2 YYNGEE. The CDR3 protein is CASSVGGGGSNEQFF. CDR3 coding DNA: TGTGCCAGCAGCGTAGGTGGCGGTGGGAGCAATGAGCAGTTCTTC.

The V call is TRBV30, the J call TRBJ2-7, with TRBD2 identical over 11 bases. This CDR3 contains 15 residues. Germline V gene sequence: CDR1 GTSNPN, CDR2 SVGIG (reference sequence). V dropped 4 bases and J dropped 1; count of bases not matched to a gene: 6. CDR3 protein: CAWTAGLAGSYEQYF. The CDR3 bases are TGTGCCTGGACCGCCGGACTAGCGGGTTCCTACGAGCAGTACTTC.

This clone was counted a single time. CDR3 nucleotide sequence: TGTGCCAGCAGTACACGGTACAGCTCCTACAATGAGCAGTTCTTC. This gives the protein CASSTRYSSYNEQFF. This chain joins TRBV6-1 and TRBJ2-1; D is unclear. Germline V gene data show CDR1 as MNHNS and CDR2 as SASEGT. V was pared by 5 bases and J by 0 bases, with 11 bases between. The CDR3 spans 15 residues.

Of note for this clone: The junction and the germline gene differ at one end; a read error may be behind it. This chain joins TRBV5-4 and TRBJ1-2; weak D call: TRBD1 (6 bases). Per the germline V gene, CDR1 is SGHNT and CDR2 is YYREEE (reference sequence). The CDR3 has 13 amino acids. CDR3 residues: CASTLTGPYGYTF. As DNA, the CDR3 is TGTGCCAGCACCTTGACAGGCCCCTATGGCTACACCTTC.

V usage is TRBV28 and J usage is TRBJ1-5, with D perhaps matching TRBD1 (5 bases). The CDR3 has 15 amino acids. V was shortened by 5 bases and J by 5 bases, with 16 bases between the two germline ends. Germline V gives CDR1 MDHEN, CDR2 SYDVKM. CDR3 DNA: TGTGCCAGCAGTCCCACTCGCGGGGGGGATCAGCCCCAGCATTTT. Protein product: CASSPTRGGDQPQHF.

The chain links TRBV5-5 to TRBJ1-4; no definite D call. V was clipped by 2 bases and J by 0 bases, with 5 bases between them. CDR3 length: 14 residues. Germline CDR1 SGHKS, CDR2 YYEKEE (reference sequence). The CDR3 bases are TGTGCCAGCAGCTTCGGGGCAACTAATGAAAAACTGTTTTTT. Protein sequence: CASSFGATNEKLFF.